The entry below describes one T cell receptor (beta chain). Deletions cut 5 bases from V and 4 bases from J, with 11 bases between. Germline loops: CDR1 SEHNR, CDR2 FQNEAQ (reference sequence). This CDR3 comprises 13 residues. Libraries were prepared by immunoSEQ multiplex PCR; TCRdb keeps only in-frame clonotypes and omits some of them. Of 200,000 to 250,000 clones in the sample, 75% to 95% were seen once. The data belong to a study of cytomegalovirus exposure and HLA in healthy donors. The rearrangement uses TRBV7-9 and TRBJ1-1, with D unclear. Sequenced: PBMCs. This receptor was taken from a woman between 18 and 29 years old in good health and CMV-seronegative. The CDR3 coding sequence is TGTGCCAGCAGCCCTGAGAGGGCCACTGAAGCTTTCTTT. Its protein product is CASSPERATEAFF. Combining the CDR3 with reference TRBV7-9 and TRBJ1-1 gives the whole variable domain DTGVSQNPRHKITKRGQNVTFRCDPISEHNRLYWYRQTLGQGPEFLTYFQNEAQLEKSRLLSDRFSAERPKGSFSTLEIQRTEQGDSAMYLCASSPERATEAFFGQGTRLTVV.